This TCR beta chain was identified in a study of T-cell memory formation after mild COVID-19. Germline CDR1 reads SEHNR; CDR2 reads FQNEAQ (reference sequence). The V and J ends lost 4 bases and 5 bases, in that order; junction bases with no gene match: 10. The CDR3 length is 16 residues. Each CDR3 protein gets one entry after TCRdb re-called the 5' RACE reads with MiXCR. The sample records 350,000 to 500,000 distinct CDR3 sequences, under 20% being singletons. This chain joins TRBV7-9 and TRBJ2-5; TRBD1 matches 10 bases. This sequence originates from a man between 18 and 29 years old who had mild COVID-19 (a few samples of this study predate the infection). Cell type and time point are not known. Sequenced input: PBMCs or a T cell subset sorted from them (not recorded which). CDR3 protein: CASSSLGQGTGETQYF. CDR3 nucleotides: TGTGCCAGCAGCTCCCTGGGACAGGGGACTGGGGAGACCCAGTACTTC.